One and the same sample provided the 26 T cell receptor beta chains below, sequenced in a study of OX40 agonist ivuxolimab in advanced cancers. Library method: the immunoSEQ multiplex PCR assay. The table comes from immuneACCESS by way of TCRdb, which keeps in-frame sequences with V and J called. Part of the clones is missing from these tables; in studies checked, under half for an unresolved V gene and the rest for unknown reasons. This sample has under 45,000 clones in its table, and 75% to 90% of those were observed once. The ten most abundant clones make up 2.6% of the sample. The sequencing here drew on CD4+ or CD8+ T cells sorted from blood, taken in a trial of the OX40 agonist ivuxolimab. These receptors originate from an adult with an advanced solid tumor such as melanoma, head and neck, liver or kidney cancer.

The gene calls are TRBV19 and TRBJ1-2, with D possibly matching TRBD1 (6 bases). In germline, CDR1 is LNHDA, CDR2 SQIVND (reference sequence). The length of the CDR3 is 19 residues. Trimming shortened V by 4 bases and J by 4 bases, and 28 bases separated the two germline ends. Here the CDR3 reads CASSTFAGPSNREGYGYTF. The DNA for the CDR3 is TGTGCCAGTAGTACGTTCGCGGGACCCAGCAACAGGGAGGGCTATGGCTACACCTTC.

The J gene is TRBJ2-7, the V gene TRBV7-2; D not certain. This CDR3 is 14 amino acids long. Trimming stripped 5 bases from V and 3 bases from J, with 14 bases between. CDR1 and CDR2 from the germline V gene are SGHTA and FQGNSA. The CDR3 nucleotides are TGTGCCAGCAGCCGGACCACGCAACTCTACGAGCAGTACTTC. Translated, it gives CASSRTTQLYEQYF.

This chain links TRBV7-8 with TRBJ2-5; maybe TRBD2 (6 bases). The CDR3 sequence is 16 residues long. Trimming removed 2 bases from V and 2 bases from J, with 15 bases in between. CDR1 SGHVS and CDR2 FQNEAQ come from the germline V gene. Here the CDR3 DNA reads TGTGCCAGCAGCTTAAGGGTGGGAGGTGGGCAAGAGACCCAGTACTTC. Translation gives CASSLRVGGGQETQYF.

This clone was recorded once. The chain couples TRBV30 to TRBJ1-5; 8 nucleotides agree with TRBD1. In germline, CDR1 is GTSNPN, CDR2 SVGIG (reference sequence). The CDR3 spans 13 residues. Trimming at V came to 0 bases and at J to 7 bases, leaving 2 bases not matched to a gene. CDR3 region: CAWSVQGEQPQHF. DNA of the CDR3: TGTGCCTGGAGTGTACAGGGGGAGCAGCCCCAGCATTTT. The full variable domain, rest sourced from reference TRBV30 and TRBJ1-5, is SQTIHQWPATLVQPVGSPLSLECTVEGTSNPNLYWYRQAAGRGLQLLFYSVGIGQISSEVPQNLSASRPQDRQFILSSKKLLLSDSGFYLCAWSVQGEQPQHFGDGTRLSIL.

The rearrangement uses TRBV19 and TRBJ1-5; 10 bases align to TRBD1. V lost 7 bases and J lost 6; bases outside the gene matches: 12. Germline V gene data show CDR1 as LNHDA and CDR2 as SQIVND (reference sequence). The CDR3 is made up of 16 amino acids. The DNA for the CDR3 is TGTGCCAGTAACGACCGGGACAGGGGTGCAATTCAGCCCCAGCATTTT. Protein product: CASNDRDRGAIQPQHF.

Worth noting for this clone: The junction shows a germline mismatch at one end, possibly a read error. The V and J genes are TRBV11-2 and TRBJ1-4; D is unclear. CDR1 and CDR2 from the germline V gene are SGHAT and FQNNGV. The CDR3 totals 17 residues. In DNA form, the CDR3 reads TGTGCCAGCACCTTACCCCCCTCCCACAGTCTTAATGAAAAACTGTTTTTT. Translated: CASTLPPSHSLNEKLFF.

The chain recombines TRBV5-1 with TRBJ1-1; TRBD1 agrees at 10 bases. Germline V gene lookup returns CDR1 SGHRS and CDR2 YFSETQ. The CDR3 consists of 16 residues. V shed 3 bases, J shed 3 bases, and the junction held 8 bases outside the gene matches. CDR3 sequence (DNA): TGCGCCAGCAGCTCTGGACAGGGGGGATATGACACTGAAGCTTTCTTT. Amino acid sequence: CASSSGQGGYDTEAFF.

This clone came up a few times. The rearrangement links TRBV5-8 to TRBJ1-2; no reliable D call. V lost 0 bases, J lost 2 bases, and 11 bases lay in between. The CDR3 runs to 15 residues. Germline V gene data show CDR1 as SGHTS and CDR2 as YDEGEE. In nucleotides, the CDR3 is TGTGCCAGCAGCTTGGTTCGGTGGGTCAACTATGGCTACACCTTC. It yields the protein CASSLVRWVNYGYTF.

This rearrangement joins TRBV5-1 to TRBJ2-3, with 11 bases identical to TRBD2. With V trimmed by 2 bases and J by 4 bases, 3 bases remained unmatched. The CDR3 contains 15 residues. CDR1 and CDR2 from the germline V gene are SGHRS and YFSETQ. The CDR3 region is CASSLLAGAADTQYF. CDR3 DNA sequence: TGCGCCAGCAGCTTACTAGCGGGAGCGGCAGATACGCAGTATTTT.

The chain has TRBV11-3 and TRBJ1-4; TRBD1 matches at 9 bases. The J segment lost 6 bases and the V segment lost 3 bases, leaving 5 bases of the junction unmatched. CDR1 is SGHNT, CDR2 YENEEA, per germline. The CDR3 spans 15 residues. Written as DNA, the CDR3 is TGTGCCAGCAGCTTCGAGGGACAGGGCGATGAAAAACTGTTTTTT. As protein: CASSFEGQGDEKLFF.

The sample holds a few counts of this clone. The J gene is TRBJ1-1, the V gene TRBV13; TRBD1 matches 7 bases. This CDR3 is 15 amino acids long. Per the germline V gene, CDR1 is PRHDT and CDR2 is FYEKMQ (reference sequence). V dropped 2 bases and J dropped 1; count of bases not matched to a gene: 4. Here the CDR3 DNA reads TGTGCCAGCAGCTTACGGACAGGTGAGAACACTGAAGCTTTCTTT. Translation gives CASSLRTGENTEAFF.

CDR3 sequence (DNA): TGCGCCAGCAGCCAAGATTTTTACAGGAATGGCTACACCTTC. Protein sequence: CASSQDFYRNGYTF. This chain connects TRBV4-3 to TRBJ1-2; D might be TRBD1 (5 bases). The germline V gene has CDR1 LGHNA and CDR2 YSLEER. There are 14 residues in the CDR3. The V gene lost 0 bases and the J gene lost 6 bases, with 11 bases spanning the gap.

The chain employs TRBV5-1 and TRBJ2-7; D is tentatively TRBD1 or TRBD2 (6 bases each). V was trimmed by 4 bases and J by 6 bases, leaving 17 bases between them. Germline CDR1 SGHRS, CDR2 YFSETQ. There are 14 residues in the CDR3. Written as DNA, the CDR3 is TGCGCCAGCAGCGCGCTGATGGGGGGCGGCGAGCAGTACTTC. Encoded protein: CASSALMGGGEQYF.

This clone was seen more than once but under ten times. The chain recombines TRBV5-1 with TRBJ1-6, with 9 bases that match TRBD1. This CDR3 has 14 amino acids. V shed 4 bases, J shed 7 bases, and the junction held 3 bases outside the gene matches. In germline, CDR1 is SGHRS, CDR2 YFSETQ. CDR3 bases: TGCGCCAGCAGCACGGGACAGGGAAATTCACCCCTCCACTTT. It specifies CASSTGQGNSPLHF.

This clone has only a few counts. The CDR3 bases are TGTGCCAGCAGCGTAGGAGTCGGGACAGAGAATTCACCCCTCCACTTT. Protein product: CASSVGVGTENSPLHF. The chain employs TRBV9 and TRBJ1-6, with 7 positions matching TRBD1. Germline V gene sequence: CDR1 SGDLS, CDR2 YYNGEE. The V and J ends lost 0 bases and 7 bases, in that order; junction bases with no gene match: 7. CDR3 length equals 16 residues.

This sequence joins TRBV10-3 and TRBJ1-4; TRBD1 matches 7 bases. CDR1 is ENHRY and CDR2 is SYGVKD in the germline V gene. V trimming: 7 bases; J trimming: 7 bases; junction bases outside the gene matches: 6. This CDR3 spans 13 amino acids. In nucleotides, the CDR3 is TGTGCCATCAAAGGACAGGACATTGAAAAACTGTTTTTT. This encodes CAIKGQDIEKLFF.

The genes are TRBV7-3 and TRBJ2-2; D not certain. The length of the CDR3 is 16 residues. V dropped 5 bases and J dropped 0 bases, with 13 bases sitting between them. Germline-derived CDR1 and CDR2 are SGHTA and FQGTGA. CDR3 in amino acids: CASSRTIGANTGELFF. DNA for the CDR3: TGTGCCAGCAGCAGGACCATCGGTGCGAACACCGGGGAGCTGTTTTTT.

The table lists this clone with a count of one. Written as DNA, the CDR3 is TGCGCCAGCAGCTTGGTTGGTAGCGGGAGCTCGGCAGATACGCAGTATTTT. It encodes CASSLVGSGSSADTQYF. The gene calls are TRBV5-1 and TRBJ2-3; 9 nucleotides line up with TRBD2. Unmatched junction bases numbered 9, after V lost 0 bases and J lost 4 bases. Germline CDR1 is SGHRS and CDR2 is YFSETQ. This CDR3 is 17 amino acids long.

This clone was observed a single time. This sequence joins TRBV4-1 and TRBJ2-1; a possible D gene is TRBD2 (6 bases). This CDR3 has 17 residues. Looked up from germline, CDR1 is MGHRA and CDR2 is YSYEKL. Trimming took off 1 base at V and 4 bases at J, with 17 bases between the two ends. The CDR3 spells CASSQVMEGGPYNEQFF. CDR3 in DNA: TGCGCCAGCAGCCAAGTTATGGAGGGTGGGCCTTACAATGAGCAGTTCTTC.

V and J are TRBV11-3 and TRBJ2-1, with no clear D. The V gene's germline CDR1 is SGHNT and CDR2 YENEEA. This CDR3 spans 14 amino acids. Trimming removed 0 bases from V and 1 base from J, with 4 bases in between. CDR3 protein: CASSLEDSYNEQFF. CDR3 nucleotides: TGTGCCAGCAGCTTAGAGGATTCCTACAATGAGCAGTTCTTC.

V and J are TRBV28 and TRBJ2-7; 10 bases align to TRBD2. CDR1 and CDR2 from the germline V gene are MDHEN and SYDVKM. V dropped 2 bases and J dropped 5; count of bases not matched to a gene: 6. The CDR3 is 15 residues long. The CDR3 region has the DNA TGTGCCAGCAGTTTAATGGCTAGCGGGAGCCACGAGCAGTACGTC. Its protein product is CASSLMASGSHEQYV.

The chain is built from TRBV27 and TRBJ2-5, with D perhaps TRBD2 (5 bases). The assigned J gene may be wrong: the sequence end matches TRBJ2-7 better. Germline CDR1 reads MNHEY; CDR2 reads SMNVEV (reference sequence). This CDR3 contains 14 residues. CDR3 coding DNA: TGTGCCAGCAGTTTACCGGGAAATCGAAACGAGCAGTACTTC. Translation gives CASSLPGNRNEQYF.

The rearrangement joins TRBV11-3 to TRBJ2-1, with 7 bases matching TRBD2. The CDR3 sequence is 15 residues long. The V gene end was trimmed by 4 bases and the J gene end by 1 base; junction bases not matched to a gene: 4. Looked up from germline, CDR1 is SGHNT and CDR2 is YENEEA. As DNA, the CDR3 is TGTGCCAGCAGCTCTAGCGGAGGTTCCTACAATGAGCAGTTCTTC. This gives the protein CASSSSGGSYNEQFF.

The J gene is TRBJ1-2, the V gene TRBV5-1; unclear D gene. The CDR3 runs to 15 residues. Trimming shortened V by 0 bases and J by 6 bases, and 15 bases separated the two germline ends. Germline assignment: CDR1 SGHRS and CDR2 YFSETQ. The CDR3 is CASSLERNLLDGYTF. The CDR3 coding sequence is TGCGCCAGCAGCTTGGAACGAAACCTTCTAGATGGCTACACCTTC.

For the CDR3, the DNA is TGCGCCAGCAGCTTGAGCCCTTCAAGGGTTGAGCAGTTCTTC. As protein: CASSLSPSRVEQFF. This sequence joins TRBV5-1 and TRBJ2-1; no reliable D call. Looked up from germline, CDR1 is SGHRS and CDR2 is YFSETQ. V was trimmed by 1 base and J by 9 bases, leaving 14 bases between them. The CDR3 is made up of 14 amino acids.

The chain uses TRBV25-1 and TRBJ2-1; weak D call: TRBD2 (5 bases). V was clipped by 4 bases and J by 6 bases, with 10 bases between them. The CDR3 contains 13 residues. Looked up from germline, CDR1 is MGHDK and CDR2 is SYGVNS. CDR3 amino acids: CASSGTYLNEQFF. The CDR3 DNA is TGTGCCAGCAGTGGGACTTATCTCAATGAGCAGTTCTTC.